A single sample is the source of the 28 T cell receptor beta chains below, sequenced in a study of CXCR3-negative and CXCR3-positive naive CD8 T cells (dated by TCRdb to the late 2010s). Results and caveats for the whole study, not just this receptor: TRB CDR3s from CXCR3-positive naive cells showed higher hydrophobicity (lower Kidera factor 4), lower energy, and higher strength and volume indices than CXCR3-negative naive cells.

Data came from a NextSeq 550. The Human TCR Profiling Kit (MiLaboratory) was used to make UMI-labeled 5' RACE TRB cDNA libraries. Reprocessed by TCRdb, the reads give a single entry per CDR3 protein sequence, without DNA. This sample's table carries some 150,000 distinct CDR3 sequences. Of the sample, around 0.41% falls within the top ten clones. The antigens of these receptors remain unknown. Sequencing was performed on naive CXCR3+ CD8+ T cells from blood. The intended sense of this specimen's cell subset or site label: CD45RO-CCR7+CD27+CD95- naive CD8+ T cells expressing CXCR3 (TNR3+). Every receptor here comes from a human donor in good health. Some clones in this sample may be carry-over from other donors' samples.

This rearrangement joins TRBV6-5 to TRBJ2-3; TCRdb's D call, TRBD1, is unchecked because there is no DNA. Germline V gene lookup returns CDR1 MNHEY and CDR2 SVGAGI. The CDR3 loop spans 15 amino acids. The CDR3: CASSKPGQGWDTQYF.

The chain's CDR3 is CSVDGPWDRDDYGYTF. The rearrangement joins TRBV29-1 to TRBJ1-2; TCRdb outputs TRBD1, but without DNA this stays unchecked. The CDR3 is 16 amino acids. The V gene's germline CDR1 is SQVTM and CDR2 ANQGSEA.

The V call is TRBV15, the J call TRBJ2-7; the D gene TCRdb calls, TRBD1, cannot be checked with no DNA. The length of the CDR3 is 15 residues. Germline CDR1 and CDR2: LNHNV and YYDKDF (reference sequence). The CDR3 region is CATSRDGTGLYEQYF. The entire variable domain, with the rest obtained from reference TRBV15 and TRBJ2-7, is as follows: DAMVIQNPRYQVTQFGKPVTLSCSQTLNHNVMYWYQQKSSQAPKLLFHYYDKDFNNEADTPDNFQSRRPNTSFCFLDIRSPGLGDTAMYLCATSRDGTGLYEQYFGPGTRLTVT.

The V gene is TRBV5-4, the J gene TRBJ2-7. The CDR3 sequence is 12 residues long. Germline V gene lookup returns CDR1 SGHNT and CDR2 YYREEE (reference sequence). The CDR3 protein is CASSDSLYEQYF.

This sequence joins TRBV20-1 and TRBJ2-5; TCRdb indicates TRBD2, and absent DNA this call remains unverified. The CDR3 runs 16 residues. Germline loops: CDR1 DFQATT, CDR2 SNEGSKA (reference sequence). This chain's CDR3 is CSARALAGGPLGTQYF.

J is TRBJ2-7 and V is TRBV28; absent DNA, TCRdb's TRBD1 call cannot be checked. CDR3 length: 14 residues. CDR1 MDHEN and CDR2 SYDVKM come from the germline V gene. The CDR3 loop reads CASSFAFGGFEKYF.

The V call is TRBV11-2, the J call TRBJ2-2; TCRdb's D gene call, TRBD2, goes unchecked for lack of DNA. Per the germline V gene, CDR1 is SGHAT and CDR2 is FQNNGV. The CDR3 is made up of 14 amino acids. CDR3 sequence reads: CASSPFTRTGELFF.

This sequence joins TRBV19 and TRBJ1-2. In germline, CDR1 is LNHDA, CDR2 SQIVND (reference sequence). CDR3 length: 12 residues. The chain's CDR3 is CASSIYGDGYTF.

The genes are TRBV27 and TRBJ1-2. This CDR3 contains 14 residues. The germline CDR1 and CDR2 sequences are MNHEY and SMNVEV (reference sequence). Here the CDR3 reads CASSLSLGVWGYTF.

This chain connects TRBV5-5 to TRBJ1-5. Germline values: CDR1 SGHKS, CDR2 YYEKEE (reference sequence). CDR3 length equals 17 residues. This CDR3 is CASSLVASQYSNQPQHF.

The gene calls are TRBV7-9 and TRBJ1-2; TCRdb returns TRBD1, unconfirmable since there is no DNA. This CDR3 region has 15 residues. Looked up from germline, CDR1 is SEHNR and CDR2 is FQNEAQ (reference sequence). Here the CDR3 reads CASSEPGRTNYGYTF.

The chain recombines TRBV4-3 with TRBJ2-2; the TRBD1 assignment by TCRdb is unverifiable without DNA. Germline CDR1 reads LGHNA; CDR2 reads YSLEER. This CDR3 is built from 16 residues. CDR3: CASSAGQGAATGELFF.

This chain links TRBV5-6 with TRBJ2-2. The CDR3 sequence is 15 residues long. Germline V gene data show CDR1 as SGHDT and CDR2 as YYEEEE. The CDR3 reads CASSLDGLNTGELFF.

The genes are TRBV12-3 or TRBV12-4 and TRBJ2-5; there is no DNA to check the TCRdb D call of TRBD1. The CDR3 totals 14 residues. CDR3 amino acids: CASRGQSSQETQYF.

The chain employs TRBV5-1 and TRBJ1-1; the D gene TCRdb calls, TRBD1, cannot be checked with no DNA. CDR1 SGHRS and CDR2 YFSETQ come from the germline V gene. This CDR3 region has 15 residues. The CDR3 loop is CASSAVQTENTEAFF.

The chain joins TRBV29-1 to TRBJ2-1; TCRdb calls TRBD1, which cannot be checked without DNA. In germline, CDR1 is SQVTM, CDR2 ANQGSEA. The CDR3 length is 11 residues. The CDR3 region is CSVVQGSEQFF.

The genes are TRBV4-1 and TRBJ2-3; TCRdb proposes TRBD1, but this gene call is untestable without DNA. CDR1 is MGHRA, CDR2 YSYEKL, per germline. There are 13 residues in the CDR3. This CDR3 is CASKGAYTDTQYF.

This rearrangement joins TRBV4-1 to TRBJ2-7. Germline V gene sequence: CDR1 MGHRA, CDR2 YSYEKL. This CDR3 region has 15 residues. Here the CDR3 reads CASSQDLSNTYEQYF.

The chain uses TRBV2 and TRBJ2-7. Germline loops: CDR1 SNHLY, CDR2 FYNNEI. The CDR3 sequence is 14 residues long. The CDR3 loop reads CASSDWGLTNEQYF.

The chain couples TRBV5-1 to TRBJ2-7; absent DNA, TCRdb's TRBD1 call cannot be checked. Germline V gives CDR1 SGHRS, CDR2 YFSETQ. This CDR3 contains 12 residues. This chain's CDR3 is CASRDRGYEQYF.

The chain carries TRBV5-6 and TRBJ2-2. The CDR3 is made up of 14 amino acids. Germline loops: CDR1 SGHDT, CDR2 YYEEEE. The CDR3 sequence is CASSLTANTGELFF.

This chain connects TRBV28 to TRBJ2-3. Germline CDR1 reads MDHEN; CDR2 reads SYDVKM. This CDR3 comprises 12 residues. The CDR3 is CASSRPLDTQYF. The variable domain in full, with the rest retrieved from reference TRBV28 and TRBJ2-3, is DVKVTQSSRYLVKRTGEKVFLECVQDMDHENMFWYRQDPGLGLRLIYFSYDVKMKEKGDIPEGYSVSREKKERFSLILESASTNQTSMYLCASSRPLDTQYFGPGTRLTVL.

This chain joins TRBV4-2 and TRBJ2-7; the D call of TRBD1 rests on TCRdb alone, since no DNA is present to check it. Per the germline V gene, CDR1 is LGHNA and CDR2 is YNFKEQ. There are 16 residues in the CDR3. CDR3 loop: CASSQDQGFQSYEQYF.

CDR3 in amino acids: CASSYSTGNTIYF. The J gene is TRBJ1-3, the V gene TRBV6-5. The CDR3 sequence is 13 residues long. CDR1 and CDR2 (germline): MNHEY, SVGAGI.

The rearrangement joins TRBV2 to TRBJ1-1; TCRdb reports TRBD1, a call that lacks DNA to check it against. Germline CDR1 is SNHLY and CDR2 is FYNNEI. The CDR3 is 15 amino acids. This CDR3 is CASSNRERARNEAFF. Full variable domain (rest looked up from reference TRBV2 and TRBJ1-1): EPEVTQTPSHQVTQMGQEVILRCVPISNHLYFYWYRQILGQKVEFLVSFYNNEISEKSEIFDDQFSVERPDGSNFTLKIRSTKLEDSAMYFCASSNRERARNEAFFGQGTRLTVV.

This chain connects TRBV4-3 to TRBJ1-1. The CDR3 runs to 17 residues. Germline CDR1 reads LGHNA; CDR2 reads YSLEER. This CDR3 reads CASSQERNSGWNTEAFF.

The rearrangement uses TRBV3-1 and TRBJ2-1; TCRdb's D call of TRBD1 is untestable without DNA. This CDR3 has 15 residues. CDR1 and CDR2 from the germline V gene are LGHDT and YNNKEL (reference sequence). CDR3: CASSPDPSGYNEQFF.

The chain joins TRBV12-3 or TRBV12-4 to TRBJ1-1. This CDR3 is built from 13 residues. CDR3 in amino acids: CAILGVYGTEAFF.